This T cell receptor (beta chain) was sequenced for a study of T cells after yellow fever vaccination. Study-level information: It was SMART-Seq v4 Ultra Low Input that prepared the fractions with low cell numbers. Study results and limitations: Among primary-vaccination clones, most reappeared after the booster, at 96% for CD4 and 88% for CD8. Abundant clonotypes (contaminants from the bulk population) could be present in FACS-sorted repertoires.

This clonotype was seen ten or more times. As yet, its antigen is unknown. A single record per CDR3 protein comes from TCRdb applying MiXCR to the 5' RACE reads. This repertoire shows about 320,000 distinct CDR3 sequences, around 4.5% found once; its top ten account for just under 20%. V lost 3 bases to trimming and J lost 7 bases, with 13 bases between them. Looked up from germline, CDR1 is DFQATT and CDR2 is SNEGSKA (reference sequence). CDR3 size: 13 residues. This sequence originates from a young man who received the YFV17D yellow fever vaccine. The sequencing here drew on PBMCs, taken 15 days after the yellow fever booster vaccination. J is TRBJ2-1 and V is TRBV20-1, with D possibly TRBD2 on 6 matching bases. CDR3 bases: TGCAGTGCTAGGGACCCCGGGGGAAATGAGCAGTTCTTC. Amino acid sequence: CSARDPGGNEQFF.